The sequence of this T cell receptor beta chain was determined in a study of PD-L1 blockade in urothelial cancer. About the study: Male sex and bladder-origin urothelial cancer characterized about 85% of the 29 patients.

Added to each PCR by spiking were synthetic TCR analog templates. Sequencing was performed with immunoSEQ multiplex PCR; in TCRdb, only in-frame clones are kept and a portion is missing. The data hold about 20,000 clones, with approximately 86% observed a single time. Patients had urothelial carcinoma that was locally advanced or metastatic. The CDR3 consists of 15 residues. CDR1 is SGHAT, CDR2 FQNNGV, per germline. Trimming removed 8 bases from V and 3 bases from J; junction bases left unmatched: 10. This chain connects TRBV11-2 to TRBJ2-3; 8 bases align to TRBD2. The sequence derives from a man aged 50-60 years with urothelial cancer. The source material was PBMCs, sampled around atezolizumab (anti-PD-L1) treatment. CDR3 nucleotide sequence: TGTGCCAGCGGTTACAGCGGGAGTAGTACAGATACGCAGTATTTT. Its translation: CASGYSGSSTDTQYF.